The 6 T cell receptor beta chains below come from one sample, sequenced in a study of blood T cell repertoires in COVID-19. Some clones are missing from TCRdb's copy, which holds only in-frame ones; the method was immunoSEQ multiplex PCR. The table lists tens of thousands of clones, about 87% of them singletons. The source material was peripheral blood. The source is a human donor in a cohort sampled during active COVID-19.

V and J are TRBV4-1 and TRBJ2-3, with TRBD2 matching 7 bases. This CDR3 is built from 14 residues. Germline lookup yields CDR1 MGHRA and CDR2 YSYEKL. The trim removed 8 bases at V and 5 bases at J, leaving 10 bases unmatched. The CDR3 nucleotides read TGCGCCAGCGGAAACGGGGGGTTCGGAGATACGCAGTATTTT. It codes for CASGNGGFGDTQYF.

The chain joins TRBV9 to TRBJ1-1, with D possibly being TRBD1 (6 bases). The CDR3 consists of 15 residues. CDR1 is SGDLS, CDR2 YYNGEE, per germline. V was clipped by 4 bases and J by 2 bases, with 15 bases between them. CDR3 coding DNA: TGTGCCAGCAGCCCATACGGGGGGGCCAACACTGAAGCTTTCTTT. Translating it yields CASSPYGGANTEAFF.

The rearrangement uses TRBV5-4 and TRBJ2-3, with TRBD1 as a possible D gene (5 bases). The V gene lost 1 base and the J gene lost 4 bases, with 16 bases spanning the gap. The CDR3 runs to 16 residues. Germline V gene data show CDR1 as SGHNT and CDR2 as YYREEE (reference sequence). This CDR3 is CASSLPARQGSDTQYF. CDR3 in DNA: TGTGCCAGCAGCTTGCCGGCGCGGCAGGGCTCAGATACGCAGTATTTT.

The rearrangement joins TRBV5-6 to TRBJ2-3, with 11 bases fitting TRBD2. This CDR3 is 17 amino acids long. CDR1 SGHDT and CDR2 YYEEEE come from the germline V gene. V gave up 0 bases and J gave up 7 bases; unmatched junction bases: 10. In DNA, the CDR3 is TGTGCCAGCAGCTTGGTGCTAGCGGGGGGCTCACGGAATACGCAGTATTTT. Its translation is CASSLVLAGGSRNTQYF.

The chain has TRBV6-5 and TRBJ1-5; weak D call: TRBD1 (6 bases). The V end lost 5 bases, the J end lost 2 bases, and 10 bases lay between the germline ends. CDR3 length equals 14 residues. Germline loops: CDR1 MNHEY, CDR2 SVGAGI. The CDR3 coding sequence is TGTGCCAGCAGTCACCGGACAGGCAATCAGCCCCAGCATTTT. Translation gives CASSHRTGNQPQHF.

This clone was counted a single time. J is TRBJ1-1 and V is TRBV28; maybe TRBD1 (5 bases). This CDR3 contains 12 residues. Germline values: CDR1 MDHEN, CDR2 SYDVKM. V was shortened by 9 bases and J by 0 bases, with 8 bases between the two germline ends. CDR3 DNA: TGTGCCAGTGGACAAATGAACACTGAAGCTTTCTTT. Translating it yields CASGQMNTEAFF. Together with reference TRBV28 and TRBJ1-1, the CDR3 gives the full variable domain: DVKVTQSSRYLVKRTGEKVFLECVQDMDHENMFWYRQDPGLGLRLIYFSYDVKMKEKGDIPEGYSVSREKKERFSLILESASTNQTSMYLCASGQMNTEAFFGQGTRLTVV.